The 20 T cell receptor beta chains below come from one sample, sequenced in a study of blood T cell repertoires in COVID-19. The protocol was immunoSEQ multiplex PCR, while the TCRdb copy is restricted to in-frame clones and leaves out a portion. This sample yields around 480,000 clones, of which 75% to 90% are seen a single time; around 0.64% belongs to the top ten. The sample was PBMCs or T cells enriched from blood (not recorded which). The receptors shown here come from a young woman who had recovered from COVID-19.

This clone was seen a single time. This chain links TRBV19 with TRBJ1-1; 7 nucleotides line up with TRBD1. There are 13 residues in the CDR3. Trimming at V came to 3 bases and at J to 4 bases, leaving 2 bases not matched to a gene. CDR1 is LNHDA and CDR2 is SQIVND in the germline V gene (reference sequence). Here the CDR3 reads CASSMAGGTEAFF. As DNA, the CDR3 is TGTGCCAGTAGTATGGCAGGGGGCACTGAAGCTTTCTTT.

The V gene is TRBV11-3, the J gene TRBJ2-3, with no clear D. CDR3 size: 15 residues. V was shortened by 2 bases and J by 4 bases, with 13 bases between the two germline ends. Germline loops: CDR1 SGHNT, CDR2 YENEEA. CDR3 sequence: CASSLSREGADTQYF. The CDR3 region has the DNA TGTGCCAGCAGCTTAAGCCGTGAAGGAGCAGATACGCAGTATTTT.

This clone was seen a handful of times. V is TRBV7-9 and J is TRBJ2-7; tentatively, D is TRBD1 (6 bases). The CDR3 extends over 15 amino acids. Germline CDR1 and CDR2: SEHNR and FQNEAQ (reference sequence). Trimming stripped 4 bases from V and 0 bases from J, with 13 bases between. The CDR3 here is CASSSDRRSSYEQYF. CDR3 in DNA: TGTGCCAGCAGCTCCGACAGGAGGAGCTCCTACGAGCAGTACTTC.

This clone was detected a few times. V usage is TRBV5-8 and J usage is TRBJ2-2, with a weak D call TRBD1 (6 bases). Germline values: CDR1 SGHTS, CDR2 YDEGEE. The CDR3 consists of 16 residues. Between the trimmed V and J ends, which lost 3 bases and 0 bases, there was a span of 12 bases. The CDR3 here is CASSSRDTPNTGELFF. As DNA, the CDR3 is TGTGCCAGCAGCTCGAGGGACACCCCGAACACCGGGGAGCTGTTTTTT.

The chain recombines TRBV2 with TRBJ1-6; 8 nucleotides align to TRBD1. CDR3 length equals 14 residues. Per the germline V gene, CDR1 is SNHLY and CDR2 is FYNNEI. V gave up 5 bases and J gave up 6 bases; unmatched junction bases: 3. This CDR3 reads CASSQTGGNSPLHF. In DNA form, the CDR3 reads TGTGCCAGCAGTCAAACAGGGGGTAATTCACCCCTCCACTTT. Filled out from reference TRBV2 and TRBJ1-6, the complete variable domain reads EPEVTQTPSHQVTQMGQEVILRCVPISNHLYFYWYRQILGQKVEFLVSFYNNEISEKSEIFDDQFSVERPDGSNFTLKIRSTKLEDSAMYFCASSQTGGNSPLHFGNGTRLTVT.

The chain carries TRBV3-1 (or the pseudogene TRBV3-2) and TRBJ1-2, with 7 bases identical to TRBD1. Germline V gene sequence: CDR1 LGHDT, CDR2 YNNKEL (reference sequence). The CDR3 has 14 residues. J was trimmed by 1 base and V by 5 bases; bases with no gene match: 4. The CDR3 sequence is CASSVTGINYGYTF. The CDR3 bases are TGTGCCAGCAGCGTGACAGGGATTAACTATGGCTACACCTTC.

The chain joins TRBV7-9 to TRBJ1-1, with unresolved D. V was trimmed by 4 bases and J by 8 bases, leaving 11 bases between them. The CDR3 is 12 residues long. The germline CDR1 and CDR2 sequences are SEHNR and FQNEAQ (reference sequence). Here the CDR3 reads CASSSPRLEAFF. CDR3 sequence (DNA): TGTGCCAGCAGCTCTCCCAGGCTCGAAGCTTTCTTT.

This chain joins TRBV7-9 and TRBJ2-1; D gene ambiguous. There are 12 residues in the CDR3. Trimming removed 1 base at V and 7 bases at J, with 5 bases between. The germline V gene encodes CDR1 SEHNR and CDR2 FQNEAQ (reference sequence). For the CDR3, the DNA is TGTGCCAGCAGCTTAGGCGTGAATGAGCAGTTCTTC. Translating it yields CASSLGVNEQFF.

The chain is built from TRBV27 and TRBJ1-1, with 8 bases lining up with TRBD1. Trimming cost V 3 bases and J 5 bases; bases outside gene matches: 8. Germline values: CDR1 MNHEY, CDR2 SMNVEV (reference sequence). This CDR3 comprises 15 residues. CDR3 sequence reads: CASSLQNRGETEAFF. For the CDR3, the DNA is TGTGCCAGCAGTTTGCAAAACAGGGGGGAGACTGAAGCTTTCTTT.

The count of this clone is one. The chain has TRBV7-9 and TRBJ2-7; tentative D call: TRBD1 (5 bases). The CDR3 consists of 14 residues. Trimming took 3 bases from V and 8 from J, leaving 17 bases between them. CDR1 is SEHNR and CDR2 is FQNEAQ in the germline V gene (reference sequence). The CDR3 region is CASSFSGPTYQQYF. CDR3 nucleotides: TGTGCCAGCAGCTTCTCAGGGCCAACTTATCAGCAGTACTTC.

In the case of this clone: Other DNA sequences within the sample encode an identical CDR3. The chain combines TRBV2 with TRBJ1-5; the match to TRBD1 covers 7 bases. The V segment lost 6 bases and the J segment 2 bases; nucleotides outside the gene matches: 1. Germline lookup yields CDR1 SNHLY and CDR2 FYNNEI. The CDR3 is made up of 13 amino acids. The CDR3 nucleotides are TGTGCCAGCAGCACAGGGGGCAATCAGCCCCAGCATTTT. Its translation: CASSTGGNQPQHF. Supplemented by reference TRBV2 and TRBJ1-5, the full variable domain reads EPEVTQTPSHQVTQMGQEVILRCVPISNHLYFYWYRQILGQKVEFLVSFYNNEISEKSEIFDDQFSVERPDGSNFTLKIRSTKLEDSAMYFCASSTGGNQPQHFGDGTRLSIL.

The chain joins TRBV15 to TRBJ2-7, with D possibly being TRBD1 (6 bases). V was cut by 5 bases and J by 2 bases, with 13 bases left in between. This CDR3 has 14 amino acids. CDR1 LNHNV and CDR2 YYDKDF come from the germline V gene (reference sequence). Here the CDR3 reads CATSVKQGTYEQYF. CDR3 bases: TGTGCCACCAGCGTAAAACAGGGAACCTACGAGCAGTACTTC.

The chain recombines TRBV7-8 with TRBJ2-7; D call uncertain. V was cut by 3 bases and J by 7 bases, with 10 bases left in between. This CDR3 is built from 12 residues. Germline assignment: CDR1 SGHVS and CDR2 FQNEAQ. CDR3 protein: CASSLILAEQYF. CDR3 DNA: TGTGCCAGCAGCTTGATCCTGGCAGAGCAGTACTTC.

Only one count was recorded for this clone. The genes are TRBV6-5 and TRBJ1-1, with 8 bases lining up with TRBD1. The CDR3 runs 14 residues. Germline V lookup: CDR1 MNHEY, CDR2 SVGAGI. The V segment lost 8 bases and the J segment 6 bases; nucleotides outside the gene matches: 11. The CDR3 here is CASPDRGWGAEAFF. DNA for the CDR3: TGTGCCAGCCCCGACAGGGGCTGGGGCGCTGAAGCTTTCTTT.

The chain has TRBV2 and TRBJ1-1; D perhaps matches TRBD1 (5 bases). V was trimmed by 0 bases and J by 4 bases, leaving 18 bases between them. The CDR3 sequence is 17 residues long. CDR1 is SNHLY, CDR2 FYNNEI, per germline. CDR3 in amino acids: CASSEARGTRRVTEAFF. CDR3 bases: TGTGCCAGCAGTGAAGCCCGGGGGACCCGGCGGGTCACTGAAGCTTTCTTT.

The chain couples TRBV5-5 to TRBJ1-3; D uncertain. Germline V CDR1 and CDR2: SGHKS, YYEKEE (reference sequence). The CDR3 extends over 14 amino acids. Trimming took off 0 bases at V and 0 bases at J, with 4 bases between the two ends. For the CDR3, the DNA is TGTGCCAGCAGCTTGGATCTCTCTGGAAACACCATATATTTT. This encodes CASSLDLSGNTIYF.

The chain recombines TRBV4-1 with TRBJ2-3, with a tentative D call TRBD1 (5 bases). The CDR3 runs 14 residues. The germline gives CDR1 MGHRA, CDR2 YSYEKL. The ends were cut back, 5 bases at V and 5 bases at J, with 14 bases in the middle. Written as DNA, the CDR3 is TGCGCCAGCAGCTTCCGGACACAAAGAGATACGCAGTATTTT. Its translation is CASSFRTQRDTQYF.

The table lists this clone with a count of one. Other DNA sequences from this sample encode an identical CDR3 as well. This chain connects TRBV3-1 (or the pseudogene TRBV3-2) to TRBJ2-7, with a tentative D call TRBD2 (5 bases). Germline CDR1 and CDR2: LGHDT and YNNKEL (reference sequence). With 0 bases removed from V and 4 bases from J, the gap between germline ends came to 7 bases. The CDR3 extends over 13 amino acids. CDR3 sequence reads: CASSQDRGYEQYF. DNA of the CDR3: TGTGCCAGCAGCCAAGATCGGGGTTACGAGCAGTACTTC.

The chain employs TRBV19 and TRBJ1-5; perhaps TRBD1 as D (5 bases). The germline V and J ends were trimmed by 5 bases and 5 bases, with 19 bases remaining between them. The CDR3 spans 16 residues. Germline CDR1 LNHDA, CDR2 SQIVND (reference sequence). This CDR3 reads CASSLVEEGPYQPQHF. The CDR3 region has the DNA TGTGCCAGTAGTTTAGTCGAGGAGGGACCTTATCAGCCCCAGCATTTT.

In DNA, the CDR3 is TGTGCCACCAGCCGGGACAGATCACTAAGTGCCTATGGCTACACCTTC. This sequence encodes CATSRDRSLSAYGYTF. V usage is TRBV15 and J usage is TRBJ1-2; 7 bases are a match to TRBD1. This CDR3 comprises 16 residues. Germline trimming cut 5 bases from V and 4 bases from J; bases unmatched to any gene: 13. Germline-derived CDR1 and CDR2 are LNHNV and YYDKDF (reference sequence).